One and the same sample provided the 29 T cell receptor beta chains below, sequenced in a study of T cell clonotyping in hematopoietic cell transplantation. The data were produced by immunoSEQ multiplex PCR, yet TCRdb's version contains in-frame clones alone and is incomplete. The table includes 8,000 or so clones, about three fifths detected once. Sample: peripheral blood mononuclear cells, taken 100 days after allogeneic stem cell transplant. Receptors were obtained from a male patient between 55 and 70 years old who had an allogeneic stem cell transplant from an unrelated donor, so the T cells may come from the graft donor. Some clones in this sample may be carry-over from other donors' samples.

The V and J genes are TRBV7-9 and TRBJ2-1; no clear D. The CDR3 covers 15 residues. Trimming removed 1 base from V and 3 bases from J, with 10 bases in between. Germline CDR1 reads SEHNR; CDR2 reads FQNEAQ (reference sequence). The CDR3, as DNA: TGTGCCAGCAGCTTAGGTACGGGTTACTACAATGAGCAGTTCTTC. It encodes CASSLGTGYYNEQFF.

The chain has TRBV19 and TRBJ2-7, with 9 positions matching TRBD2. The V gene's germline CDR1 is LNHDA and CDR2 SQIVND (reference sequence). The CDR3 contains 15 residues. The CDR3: CANRRGTSKIYEQYF. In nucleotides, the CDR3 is TGTGCAAATAGACGCGGGACTAGCAAAATTTACGAGCAGTACTTC.

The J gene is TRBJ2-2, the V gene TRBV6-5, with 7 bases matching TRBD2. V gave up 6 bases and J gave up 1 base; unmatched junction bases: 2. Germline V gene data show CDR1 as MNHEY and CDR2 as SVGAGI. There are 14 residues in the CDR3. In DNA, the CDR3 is TGTGCCAGCAGAAGCGGGGTGAACACCGGGGAGCTGTTTTTT. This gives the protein CASRSGVNTGELFF.

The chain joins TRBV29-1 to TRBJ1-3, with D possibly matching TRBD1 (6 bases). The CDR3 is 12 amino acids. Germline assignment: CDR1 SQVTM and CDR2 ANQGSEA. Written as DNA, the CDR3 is TGCGGGGGGGCAGGTACGGGAAACACCATATATTTT. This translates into CGGAGTGNTIYF.

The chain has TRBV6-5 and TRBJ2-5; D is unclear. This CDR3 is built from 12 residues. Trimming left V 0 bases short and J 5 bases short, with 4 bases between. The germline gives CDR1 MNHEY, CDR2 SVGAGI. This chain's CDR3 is CASSYSRETQYF. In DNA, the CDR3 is TGTGCCAGCAGTTACTCTAGGGAGACCCAGTACTTC.

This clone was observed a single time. The CDR3 loop is CASSFQPQHF. The CDR3, as DNA: TGTGCCAGCAGTTTTCAGCCCCAGCATTTT. V usage is TRBV27 and J usage is TRBJ1-5; D remains unclear. Trimming removed 3 bases from V and 6 bases from J, with 0 bases in between. Germline values: CDR1 MNHEY, CDR2 SMNVEV (reference sequence). The CDR3 is 10 amino acids.

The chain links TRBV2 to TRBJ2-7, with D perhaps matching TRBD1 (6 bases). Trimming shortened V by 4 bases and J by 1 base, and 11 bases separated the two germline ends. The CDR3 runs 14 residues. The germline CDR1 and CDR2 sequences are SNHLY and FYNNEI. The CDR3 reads CASSVRTESYEQYF. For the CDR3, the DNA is TGTGCCAGCAGTGTTCGGACAGAGTCCTACGAGCAGTACTTC. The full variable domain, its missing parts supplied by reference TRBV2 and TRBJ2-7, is EPEVTQTPSHQVTQMGQEVILRCVPISNHLYFYWYRQILGQKVEFLVSFYNNEISEKSEIFDDQFSVERPDGSNFTLKIRSTKLEDSAMYFCASSVRTESYEQYFGPGTRLTVT.

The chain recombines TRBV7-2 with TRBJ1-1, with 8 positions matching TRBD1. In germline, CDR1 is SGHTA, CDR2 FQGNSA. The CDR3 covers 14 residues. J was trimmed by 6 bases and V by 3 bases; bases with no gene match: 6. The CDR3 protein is CASSFGQGTAEAFF. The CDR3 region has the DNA TGTGCCAGCAGCTTCGGACAGGGCACCGCTGAAGCTTTCTTT.

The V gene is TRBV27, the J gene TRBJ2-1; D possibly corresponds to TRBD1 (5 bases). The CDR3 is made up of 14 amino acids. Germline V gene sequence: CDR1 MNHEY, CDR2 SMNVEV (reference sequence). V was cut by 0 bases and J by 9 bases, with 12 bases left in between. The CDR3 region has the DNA TGTGCCAGCAGTTTATCGACAGACTCCATTGAGCAGTTCTTC. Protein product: CASSLSTDSIEQFF.

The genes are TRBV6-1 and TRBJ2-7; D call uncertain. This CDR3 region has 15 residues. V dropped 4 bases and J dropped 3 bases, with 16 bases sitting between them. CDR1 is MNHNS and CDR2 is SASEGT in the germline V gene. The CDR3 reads CASSGPGPSLYEQYF. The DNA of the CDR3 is TGTGCCAGCAGTGGTCCCGGGCCGTCCCTCTACGAGCAGTACTTC.

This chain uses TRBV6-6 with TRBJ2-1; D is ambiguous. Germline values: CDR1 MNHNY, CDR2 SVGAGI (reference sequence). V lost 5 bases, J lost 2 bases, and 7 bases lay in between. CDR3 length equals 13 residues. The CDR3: CASSNPAYNEQFF. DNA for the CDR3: TGTGCCAGCAGTAACCCTGCCTACAATGAGCAGTTCTTC.

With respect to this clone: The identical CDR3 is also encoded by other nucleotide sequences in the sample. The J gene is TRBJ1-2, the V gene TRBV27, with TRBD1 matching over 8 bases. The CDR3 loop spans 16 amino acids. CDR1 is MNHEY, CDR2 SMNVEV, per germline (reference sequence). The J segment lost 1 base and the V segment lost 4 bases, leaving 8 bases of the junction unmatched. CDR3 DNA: TGTGCCAGCAGTTCCATACAGGGGGACTTTAACTATGGCTACACCTTC. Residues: CASSSIQGDFNYGYTF.

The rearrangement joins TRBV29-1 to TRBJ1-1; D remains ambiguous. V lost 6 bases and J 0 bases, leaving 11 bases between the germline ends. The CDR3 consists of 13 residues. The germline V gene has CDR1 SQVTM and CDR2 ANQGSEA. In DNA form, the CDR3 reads TGCAGCGTGGTTAGAGGGCTGAACACTGAAGCTTTCTTT. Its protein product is CSVVRGLNTEAFF. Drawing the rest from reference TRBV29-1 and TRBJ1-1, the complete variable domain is SAVISQKPSRDICQRGTSLTIQCQVDSQVTMMFWYRQQPGQSLTLIATANQGSEATYESGFVIDKFPISRPNLTFSTLTVSNMSPEDSSIYLCSVVRGLNTEAFFGQGTRLTVV.

CDR3: CASSPALASYEQYF. In nucleotides, the CDR3 is TGTGCCAGCAGCCCTGCTCTAGCCTCCTACGAGCAGTACTTC. The chain has TRBV7-2 and TRBJ2-7; D may be TRBD2 (5 bases). Trimming removed 5 bases at V and 0 bases at J, with 11 bases between. This CDR3 is built from 14 residues. Looked up from germline, CDR1 is SGHTA and CDR2 is FQGNSA.

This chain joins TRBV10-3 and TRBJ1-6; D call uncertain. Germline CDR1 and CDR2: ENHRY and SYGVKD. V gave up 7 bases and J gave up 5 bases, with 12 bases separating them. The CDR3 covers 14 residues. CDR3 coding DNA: TGTGCCATCAAGGCAACAGAGAATAATTCACCCCTCCACTTT. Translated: CAIKATENNSPLHF.

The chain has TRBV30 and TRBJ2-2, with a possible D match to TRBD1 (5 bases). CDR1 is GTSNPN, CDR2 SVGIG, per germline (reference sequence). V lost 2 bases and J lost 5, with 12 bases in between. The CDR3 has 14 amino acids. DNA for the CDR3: TGTGCCTGGAGTACCGGACACTGGACCGGGGAGCTGTTTTTT. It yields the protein CAWSTGHWTGELFF.

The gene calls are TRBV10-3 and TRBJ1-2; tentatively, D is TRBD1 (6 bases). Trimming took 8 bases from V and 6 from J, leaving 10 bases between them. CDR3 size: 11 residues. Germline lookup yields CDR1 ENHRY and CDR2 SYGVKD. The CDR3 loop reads CAIGGADGYTF. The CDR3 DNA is TGTGCCATCGGGGGCGCGGATGGCTACACCTTC.

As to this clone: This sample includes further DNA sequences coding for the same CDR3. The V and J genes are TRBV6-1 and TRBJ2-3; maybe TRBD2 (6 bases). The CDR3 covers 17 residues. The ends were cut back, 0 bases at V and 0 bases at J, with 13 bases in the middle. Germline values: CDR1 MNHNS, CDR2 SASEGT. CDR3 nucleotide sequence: TGTGCCAGCAGTGAAGCTAGGGCGGGGCGGAGCACAGATACGCAGTATTTT. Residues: CASSEARAGRSTDTQYF.

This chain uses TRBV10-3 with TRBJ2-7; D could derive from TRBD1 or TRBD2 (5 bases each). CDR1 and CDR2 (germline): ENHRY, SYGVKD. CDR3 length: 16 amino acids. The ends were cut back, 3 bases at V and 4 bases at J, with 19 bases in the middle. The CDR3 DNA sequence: TGTGCCATCAGTGATCTTGGACTCCGGGGACCGTACGAGCAGTACTTC. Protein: CAISDLGLRGPYEQYF.

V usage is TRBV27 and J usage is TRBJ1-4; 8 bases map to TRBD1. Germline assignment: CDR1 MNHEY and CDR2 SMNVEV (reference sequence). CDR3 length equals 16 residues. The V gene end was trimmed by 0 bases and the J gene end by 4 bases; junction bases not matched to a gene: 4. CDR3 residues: CASSLSTGAINEKLFF. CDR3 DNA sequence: TGTGCCAGCAGTTTATCGACAGGGGCCATTAATGAAAAACTGTTTTTT.

Here the CDR3 reads CASSQVRGGNTGELFF. The CDR3 DNA is TGTGCCAGCAGCCAAGTGCGGGGGGGGAACACCGGGGAGCTGTTTTTT. The chain carries TRBV4-2 and TRBJ2-2; TRBD2 aligns across 9 bases. The CDR3 consists of 16 residues. Per germline, CDR1 LGHNA and CDR2 YNFKEQ. Trimming cost V 1 base and J 1 base; bases outside gene matches: 1.

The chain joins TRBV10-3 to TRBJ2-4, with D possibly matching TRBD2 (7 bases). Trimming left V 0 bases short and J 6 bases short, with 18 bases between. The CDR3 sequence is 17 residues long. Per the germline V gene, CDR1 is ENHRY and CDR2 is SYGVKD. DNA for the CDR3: TGTGCCATCAGTGAGTCGAAGGGGGGAGGGCCCGGAAACATTCAGTACTTC. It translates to CAISESKGGGPGNIQYF.

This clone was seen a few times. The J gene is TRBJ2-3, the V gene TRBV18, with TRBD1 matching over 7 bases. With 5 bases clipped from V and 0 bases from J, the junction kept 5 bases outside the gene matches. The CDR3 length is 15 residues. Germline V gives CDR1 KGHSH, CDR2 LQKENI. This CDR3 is CASSGTETSTDTQYF. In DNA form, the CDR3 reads TGTGCCAGCTCAGGGACAGAGACTAGCACAGATACGCAGTATTTT.

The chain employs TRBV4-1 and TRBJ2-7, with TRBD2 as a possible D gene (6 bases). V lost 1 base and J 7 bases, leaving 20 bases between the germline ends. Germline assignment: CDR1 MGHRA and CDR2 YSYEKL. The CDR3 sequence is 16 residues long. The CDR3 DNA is TGCGCCAGCAGCCAAGTGACTATGGGCCCGGCGGGGGAGCAGTACTTC. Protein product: CASSQVTMGPAGEQYF.

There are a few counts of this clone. The CDR3 spells CASCRDGEKLFF. The CDR3 region has the DNA TGTGCCAGCTGCAGGGACGGTGAAAAACTGTTTTTT. The chain is built from TRBV6-6 and TRBJ1-4; the D gene is possibly TRBD1 (5 bases). The CDR3 contains 12 residues. Looked up from germline, CDR1 is MNHNY and CDR2 is SVGAGI (reference sequence). The V and J ends lost 8 bases and 7 bases respectively, with 11 bases between them.

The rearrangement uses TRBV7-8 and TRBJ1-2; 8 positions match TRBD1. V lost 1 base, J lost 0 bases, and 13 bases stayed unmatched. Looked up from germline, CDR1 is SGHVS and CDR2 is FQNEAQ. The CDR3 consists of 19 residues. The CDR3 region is CASSLGLIGRGQSNYGYTF. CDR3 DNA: TGTGCCAGCAGCTTAGGATTGATAGGCAGGGGGCAGTCTAACTATGGCTACACCTTC.

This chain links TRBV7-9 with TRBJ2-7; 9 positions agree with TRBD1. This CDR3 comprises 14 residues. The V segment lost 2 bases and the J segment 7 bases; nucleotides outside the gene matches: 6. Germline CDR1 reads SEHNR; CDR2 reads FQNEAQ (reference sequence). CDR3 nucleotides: TGTGCCAGCAGCTTAAGGGACAGGGTCTGGGAGCAGTACTTC. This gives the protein CASSLRDRVWEQYF.

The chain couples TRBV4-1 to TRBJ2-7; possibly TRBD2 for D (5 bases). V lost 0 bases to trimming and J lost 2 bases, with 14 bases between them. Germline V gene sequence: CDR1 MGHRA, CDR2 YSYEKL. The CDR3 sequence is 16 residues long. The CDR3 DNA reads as TGCGCCAGCAGCCAAGACGCGCGCCAGAGGGCCTACGAGCAGTACTTC. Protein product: CASSQDARQRAYEQYF.

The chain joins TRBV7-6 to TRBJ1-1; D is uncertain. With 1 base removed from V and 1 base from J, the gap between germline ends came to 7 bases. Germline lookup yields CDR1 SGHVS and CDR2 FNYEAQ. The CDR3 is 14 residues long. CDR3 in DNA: TGTGCCAGCAGCTTAGAAATTGCGAACACTGAAGCTTTCTTT. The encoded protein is CASSLEIANTEAFF.